The 27 T cell receptor beta chains reported below all come from one sample, sequenced in a study of blood T cell repertoires in COVID-19. Method: immunoSEQ multiplex PCR; TCRdb's copy keeps in-frame clones and lacks some. The data hold about 79,000 clones, with around 89% observed a single time. Sequenced material: peripheral blood. The source of these receptors is a man between 65 and 85 years old with active or convalescent COVID-19.

The rearrangement links TRBV5-1 to TRBJ2-3, with TRBD2 matching over 7 bases. With V trimmed by 5 bases and J by 0 bases, 6 bases remained unmatched. This CDR3 has 15 residues. Germline lookup yields CDR1 SGHRS and CDR2 YFSETQ. The CDR3: CASRPGLPSTDTQYF. The CDR3, as DNA: TGCGCCAGCAGACCGGGACTACCAAGCACAGATACGCAGTATTTT.

The V and J genes are TRBV9 and TRBJ2-3; 8 bases match TRBD2. This CDR3 is built from 16 residues. The J segment lost 0 bases and the V segment lost 4 bases, leaving 7 bases of the junction unmatched. Per germline, CDR1 SGDLS and CDR2 YYNGEE. The chain's CDR3 is CASSPREGGSTDTQYF. CDR3 sequence (DNA): TGTGCCAGCAGCCCTCGGGAGGGTGGAAGCACAGATACGCAGTATTTT.

The chain recombines TRBV19 with TRBJ1-6; D is unclear. The germline V gene encodes CDR1 LNHDA and CDR2 SQIVND (reference sequence). The V and J ends lost 7 bases and 3 bases respectively, with 13 bases between them. The CDR3 contains 15 residues. In nucleotides, the CDR3 is TGTGCCAGTAACCATCGCGGGGACTATAATTCACCCCTCCACTTT. This encodes CASNHRGDYNSPLHF.

The genes are TRBV25-1 and TRBJ2-7; unclear D gene. The ends were cut back, 4 bases at V and 1 base at J, with 17 bases in the middle. The CDR3 runs 16 residues. Germline V gives CDR1 MGHDK, CDR2 SYGVNS. The CDR3 is CASSGGQTRYSYEQYF. CDR3 sequence (DNA): TGTGCCAGCAGTGGCGGCCAAACCCGCTATTCCTACGAGCAGTACTTC.

This chain links TRBV12-3 or TRBV12-4 with TRBJ2-5; no clear D. Trimming removed 6 bases at V and 1 base at J, with 9 bases between. The CDR3 is 13 amino acids. The CDR3 DNA reads as TGTGCCAGCAGCCTGTCCCCCCAAGAGACCCAGTACTTC. This sequence encodes CASSLSPQETQYF.

The chain is built from TRBV27 and TRBJ1-1; D might be TRBD1 (5 bases). The V and J ends lost 0 bases and 5 bases respectively, with 13 bases between them. Germline CDR1 reads MNHEY; CDR2 reads SMNVEV (reference sequence). The CDR3 contains 15 residues. The CDR3 protein is CASSLSGQGWTEAFF. The CDR3 DNA sequence: TGTGCCAGCAGTTTATCCGGGCAGGGTTGGACTGAAGCTTTCTTT.

The chain joins TRBV27 to TRBJ2-5, with no clear D. CDR1 and CDR2 (germline): MNHEY, SMNVEV (reference sequence). This CDR3 is 13 amino acids long. Between the trimmed V and J ends, which lost 4 bases and 3 bases, there was a span of 9 bases. The DNA for the CDR3 is TGTGCCAGCAGTTCTCTGAGAGAAGAGACCCAGTACTTC. It specifies CASSSLREETQYF.

The chain joins TRBV27 to TRBJ2-1; D is unresolved. The length of the CDR3 is 15 residues. Trimming took 5 bases from V and 0 from J, leaving 11 bases between them. Per germline, CDR1 MNHEY and CDR2 SMNVEV (reference sequence). CDR3 sequence: CASSAPSNSYNEQFF. The CDR3 DNA reads as TGTGCCAGCAGTGCCCCTAGTAACTCCTACAATGAGCAGTTCTTC.

The gene calls are TRBV7-9 and TRBJ2-7, with 7 bases identical to TRBD1. Germline V lookup: CDR1 SEHNR, CDR2 FQNEAQ (reference sequence). V trimming: 6 bases; J trimming: 4 bases; junction bases outside the gene matches: 3. CDR3 length: 12 amino acids. The CDR3 coding sequence is TGTGCCAGCAGTACAGGGGCATACGAGCAGTACTTC. It specifies CASSTGAYEQYF. The full variable domain, completed using reference TRBV7-9 and TRBJ2-7, is DTGVSQNPRHKITKRGQNVTFRCDPISEHNRLYWYRQTLGQGPEFLTYFQNEAQLEKSRLLSDRFSAERPKGSFSTLEIQRTEQGDSAMYLCASSTGAYEQYFGPGTRLTVT.

This chain uses TRBV6-1 with TRBJ1-2; D gene uncertain. The CDR3 loop spans 13 amino acids. CDR1 is MNHNS and CDR2 is SASEGT in the germline V gene. V was trimmed by 3 bases and J by 0 bases, leaving 5 bases between them. The CDR3 protein is CASSEVANYGYTF. CDR3 nucleotides: TGTGCCAGCAGTGAGGTAGCTAACTATGGCTACACCTTC.

V and J are TRBV2 and TRBJ1-1, with TRBD1 matching over 7 bases. V shed 6 bases and J 0 bases; nucleotides not matched to a gene: 4. Germline CDR1 reads SNHLY; CDR2 reads FYNNEI. CDR3 length equals 14 residues. The CDR3 DNA follows: TGTGCCAGCAGGGGGGGACAGTTGAACACTGAAGCTTTCTTT. This encodes CASRGGQLNTEAFF. The variable domain in full, with the rest retrieved from reference TRBV2 and TRBJ1-1, is EPEVTQTPSHQVTQMGQEVILRCVPISNHLYFYWYRQILGQKVEFLVSFYNNEISEKSEIFDDQFSVERPDGSNFTLKIRSTKLEDSAMYFCASRGGQLNTEAFFGQGTRLTVV.

The V gene is TRBV19, the J gene TRBJ2-3; 9 bases agree with TRBD1. Losses at the gene ends were 6 bases for V and 2 bases for J; bases not matched to a gene: 6. This CDR3 has 15 amino acids. Germline lookup yields CDR1 LNHDA and CDR2 SQIVND (reference sequence). The DNA of the CDR3 is TGTGCCAGTAGCCGGAGGACAGGGGTCACAGATACGCAGTATTTT. Amino acids: CASSRRTGVTDTQYF.

The genes are TRBV19 and TRBJ1-6; 8 bases match TRBD1. CDR1 is LNHDA, CDR2 SQIVND, per germline (reference sequence). The CDR3 length is 14 residues. Trimming removed 4 bases from V and 9 bases from J; junction bases left unmatched: 5. This chain's CDR3 is CASSTGQGTSPLHF. In DNA form, the CDR3 reads TGTGCCAGTAGTACAGGACAGGGCACTTCACCCCTCCACTTT.

Comment on this clone: Other DNA sequences of this sample code for an identical CDR3. The chain employs TRBV2 and TRBJ2-2, with D possibly being TRBD2 (6 bases). Germline-derived CDR1 and CDR2 are SNHLY and FYNNEI. The V end was cut by 6 bases, the J end by 4 bases, with 9 bases between. This CDR3 has 13 residues. CDR3 residues: CASRGEVTGELFF. DNA for the CDR3: TGTGCCAGCAGGGGGGAGGTCACCGGGGAGCTGTTTTTT.

The chain joins TRBV5-6 to TRBJ2-7; a weak D match, TRBD1 (6 bases). The CDR3 covers 14 residues. The V end lost 3 bases, the J end lost 4 bases, and 14 bases lay between the germline ends. CDR1 SGHDT and CDR2 YYEEEE come from the germline V gene. DNA for the CDR3: TGTGCCAGCAGCTCGAGTAACACAGGGTACGAGCAGTACTTC. Protein product: CASSSSNTGYEQYF.

The chain joins TRBV28 to TRBJ1-4, with unresolved D. Trimming removed 7 bases at V and 0 bases at J, with 6 bases between. Germline V gene data show CDR1 as MDHEN and CDR2 as SYDVKM. CDR3 length: 13 residues. The CDR3 is CASIRATNEKLFF. In nucleotides, the CDR3 is TGTGCCAGCATTCGGGCAACTAATGAAAAACTGTTTTTT.

CDR3 in amino acids: CAWSGGTGLPNQPQHF. CDR3 DNA: TGTGCCTGGAGCGGCGGGACAGGTCTTCCCAATCAGCCCCAGCATTTT. V is TRBV30 and J is TRBJ1-5; 8 positions agree with TRBD1. CDR3 size: 16 residues. Germline-derived CDR1 and CDR2 are GTSNPN and SVGIG (reference sequence). J lost 3 bases, V lost 3 bases, and 10 bases had no gene match.

The chain is built from TRBV10-3 and TRBJ1-2, with 7 bases lining up with TRBD1. The CDR3 covers 12 residues. The germline V gene encodes CDR1 ENHRY and CDR2 SYGVKD. The V segment lost 5 bases and the J segment 5 bases; nucleotides outside the gene matches: 2. As DNA, the CDR3 is TGTGCCATCAGTCGACAGGGTTATGGCTACACCTTC. Its translation: CAISRQGYGYTF.

The chain is built from TRBV18 and TRBJ2-1; 9 bases are shared with TRBD2. The germline CDR1 and CDR2 sequences are KGHSH and LQKENI. CDR3 length: 16 residues. The ends lost 0 bases at V and 6 bases at J; junction bases unmatched: 6. This CDR3 reads CASSPPGVSGSNEQFF. For the CDR3, the DNA is TGTGCCAGCTCACCACCGGGCGTTAGCGGGAGCAATGAGCAGTTCTTC.

The V gene is TRBV28, the J gene TRBJ1-5; D is perhaps TRBD1 (5 bases). Germline loops: CDR1 MDHEN, CDR2 SYDVKM. V lost 5 bases, J lost 4 bases, and 18 bases lay in between. The CDR3 runs 16 residues. In DNA, the CDR3 is TGTGCCAGCAGTCCCCCGGGGGGAGTCCTTAATCAGCCCCAGCATTTT. It yields the protein CASSPPGGVLNQPQHF.

The rearrangement joins TRBV29-1 to TRBJ1-2; D not certain. CDR1 SQVTM and CDR2 ANQGSEA come from the germline V gene. CDR3 size: 12 residues. V was cut by 5 bases and J by 4 bases, with 11 bases left in between. This CDR3 reads CSVLQTVYGYTF. The CDR3 DNA follows: TGCAGCGTTCTGCAGACTGTCTATGGCTACACCTTC. Combining the CDR3 with reference TRBV29-1 and TRBJ1-2 gives the whole variable domain SAVISQKPSRDICQRGTSLTIQCQVDSQVTMMFWYRQQPGQSLTLIATANQGSEATYESGFVIDKFPISRPNLTFSTLTVSNMSPEDSSIYLCSVLQTVYGYTFGSGTRLTVV.

The CDR3 sequence is CASSVPGQGIGNEQFF. CDR3 nucleotides: TGCGCCAGCAGCGTCCCGGGACAGGGGATAGGTAATGAGCAGTTCTTC. This rearrangement joins TRBV5-1 to TRBJ2-1, with TRBD1 matching over 10 bases. This CDR3 has 16 amino acids. J gave up 7 bases and V 4 bases, and 11 bases lay outside the gene matches. The germline gives CDR1 SGHRS, CDR2 YFSETQ.

The genes are TRBV19 and TRBJ2-1, with 10 positions matching TRBD2. V trimming: 8 bases; J trimming: 7 bases; junction bases outside the gene matches: 8. The CDR3 has 14 residues. Per germline, CDR1 LNHDA and CDR2 SQIVND (reference sequence). The chain's CDR3 is CASSSGRFGNEQFF. The CDR3 coding sequence is TGTGCCAGTTCTAGCGGGAGATTCGGGAATGAGCAGTTCTTC.

The chain employs TRBV19 and TRBJ2-7; TRBD2 matches 14 bases. Germline CDR1 is LNHDA and CDR2 is SQIVND (reference sequence). The J segment lost 1 base and the V segment lost 3 bases, leaving 5 bases of the junction unmatched. The CDR3 loop spans 17 amino acids. The CDR3 loop reads CASSIRGTSGSSYEQYF. CDR3 bases: TGTGCCAGTAGTATTAGAGGGACTAGCGGGAGTTCCTACGAGCAGTACTTC.

The chain carries TRBV28 and TRBJ2-5; a possible D gene is TRBD1 (6 bases). The V gene's germline CDR1 is MDHEN and CDR2 SYDVKM. This CDR3 has 16 residues. Deletions cut 2 bases from V and 2 bases from J, with 15 bases between. In nucleotides, the CDR3 is TGTGCCAGCAGTTTAGGCAGGGGTCCTAGACAAGAGACCCAGTACTTC. Protein sequence: CASSLGRGPRQETQYF.

The V and J genes are TRBV6-5 and TRBJ2-7; 9 bases map to TRBD1. The CDR3 covers 15 residues. The V gene's germline CDR1 is MNHEY and CDR2 SVGAGI. Trimming took 6 bases from V and 5 from J; bases not matched to a gene: 11. The DNA for the CDR3 is TGTGCCAGCAGGAGCACAGGGGGCGCAGGGAACGAGCAGTACTTC. It translates to CASRSTGGAGNEQYF.

The J gene is TRBJ2-2, the V gene TRBV7-3; 12 bases are shared with TRBD2. The germline V gene encodes CDR1 SGHTA and CDR2 FQGTGA. This CDR3 contains 19 residues. The J segment lost 6 bases and the V segment lost 2 bases, leaving 13 bases of the junction unmatched. The CDR3 DNA reads as TGTGCCAGCAGCTTATCCCCGGGACTAGCGGGTTTAGGATCCGGGGAGCTGTTTTTT. Translation: CASSLSPGLAGLGSGELFF.